This T cell receptor beta chain comes out of a study of T cells in localized non-small cell lung cancer. Repertoires were generated with immunoSEQ multiplex PCR, while TCRdb's copy carries only in-frame clones and drops some. The sample records over 6,000 clones, approximately 94% being singletons. This CDR3 is built from 13 residues. Per the germline V gene, CDR1 is MNHEY and CDR2 is SVGAGI. Note on this clone: Its antigen is not identified.

Study-level points and caveats: The study found T cell clonality highest in uninvolved adjacent lung, above tumor.

This TCR was sampled from a woman aged 35-75 years with stage I lung adenocarcinoma. The input for sequencing was peripheral blood, taken before any cancer treatment. The chain couples TRBV6-5 to TRBJ2-2; TRBD2 matches at 7 bases. CDR3 bases: TGTGCAAGTAGGCGGGAGCACTCCGGGGAGCTGTTTTTT. It is translated as CASRREHSGELFF.